This T cell receptor (beta chain) was sequenced during a study of T cell clonality in common variable immunodeficiency. The study's findings and limits: Authors noted CVID clonality's cause needs subpopulation repertoire sequencing. In common variable immunodeficiency, TCR beta chains reportedly carried fewer deletions and N-nucleotide insertions.

Looked up from germline, CDR1 is LNHDA and CDR2 is SQIVND (reference sequence). The CDR3 extends over 13 amino acids. After removal of 8 bases from V and 5 bases from J, the junction contained 8 bases not matched to a gene. CVID and control samples used equivalent genomic DNA input. The assay was immunoSEQ multiplex PCR, and TCRdb's table has in-frame clones only and misses some. Recorded here are some 42,000 clones, none singletons. In its sample, this clone was seen many times. The antigen is unknown. Coverage ceases 3 residues before the CDR3 finishes, and the germline J gene fills in the end. Sequenced input: peripheral blood mononuclear cells. The chain carries TRBV19 and TRBJ1-1; TRBD1 matches 7 bases. This TCR was sampled from a human donor with common variable immunodeficiency. The CDR3 DNA, read in part, is TGTGCCAGTCGATACAGGGGCCTGACTGAA. Protein sequence: CASRYRGLTE. The complete CDR3 sequence is CASRYRGLTEAFF.